This T cell receptor beta chain appears in the sequencing data of a study of blood T cell repertoires in COVID-19. Across the whole study: Sites across the United States, Italy and Spain contributed samples from acute and convalescent COVID-19. Sample material is recorded as cDNA or gDNA derived from T cells, B-cell-depleted T cells, or PBMCs.

Followed longitudinally, the Seattle patients had been enrolled during active infection. CDR1 and CDR2 (germline): SNHLY, FYNNEI. CDR3 length: 12 amino acids. Trimming pared 7 bases from V and 2 bases from J, leaving 9 bases between. In the original analysis: Nucleated cell counts were estimated from reference gene primer amplification. Assay: immunoSEQ multiplex PCR; the TCRdb copy retains only in-frame clones and omits some. V and J calls and clone size come straight from that table; D and trimming were deduced from the DNA. The sample holds around 230,000 clones; around 85% are singletons and the top ten take 5% to 6.5%.

Sequences were obtained from peripheral blood. The receptor was derived from a man aged 45-60 years with COVID-19, enrolled during active disease. This chain links TRBV2 with TRBJ2-7; D is undetermined. DNA of the CDR3: TGTGCCAGCACGGGTAGCACCTACGAGCAGTACTTC. Residues: CASTGSTYEQYF.